These T cell receptor beta chains were read from a single sample in a study of T cells in Graves' hyperthyroidism and ophthalmopathy. TCRdb analysed the multiplex PCR reads with MiXCR anew, one entry per CDR3 protein. The data contain about 550,000 distinct CDR3 sequences, less than 25% of them singletons. The sequenced sample was blood. Receptor source: a man between 18 and 35 years old with Graves' hyperthyroidism. Both conserved end residues are part of each CDR3. D genes are given only for firm matches. For some rows the clone size is stated as once, few or many, or as a class when expanded; others skip it.

D gene,J gene,V gene,clone size,CDR3 protein,CDR3 DNA
.,TRBJ2-5,TRBV7-9,many,CASSQIRDIETQYF,TGTGCCAGCAGCCAAATTCGGGACATCGAGACCCAGTACTTC
TRBD1,TRBJ2-7,TRBV6-1,.,CASEAGTGGYEQYF,TGTGCCAGCGAAGCCGGGACAGGGGGCTACGAGCAGTACTTC
TRBD2,TRBJ2-5,TRBV20-1,.,CSARDPLAGGHQETQYF,TGCAGTGCTAGAGATCCCCTAGCGGGAGGCCACCAAGAGACCCAGTACTTC
.,TRBJ2-7,TRBV20-1,many,CSASFHGLYEQYF,TGCAGTGCTAGTTTCCACGGACTCTACGAGCAGTACTTC
.,TRBJ1-5,TRBV12-3/TRBV12-4,many,CASRTVNQPQHF,TGTGCCAGCAGGACAGTCAATCAGCCCCAGCATTTT
.,TRBJ2-2,TRBV3-1,few,CASSQGGSPGELFF,TGTGCCAGCAGCCAAGGAGGGTCTCCCGGGGAGCTGTTTTTT
.,TRBJ1-5,TRBV27,.,CASSTGPQHF,TGTGCCAGCAGCACGGGGCCCCAGCATTTT
TRBD1,TRBJ1-1,TRBV20-1,many,CSAMTGGVTEAFF,TGCAGTGCTATGACAGGGGGAGTCACTGAAGCTTTCTTT
.,TRBJ2-3,TRBV6-5,few,CASSYTIRGTDTQYF,TGTGCCAGCAGTTACACCATCAGGGGAACAGATACGCAGTATTTT
.,TRBJ1-5,TRBV12-3/TRBV12-4,many,CASSDAYQPQHF,TGTGCCAGCAGTGACGCCTATCAACCCCAGCATTTT
.,TRBJ2-5,TRBV3-1,many,CASSQVEGLETQYF,TGTGCCAGCAGCCAGGTCGAGGGGCTTGAGACCCAGTACTTC
.,TRBJ1-2,TRBV3-1,.,CASSQERELIYGYTF,TGTGCCAGCAGCCAAGAAAGAGAACTTATCTATGGCTACACCTTC
.,TRBJ1-1,TRBV7-9,.,CASSSTRGGLEVAFF,TGTGCCAGCAGCTCCACCCGGGGAGGGCTGGAAGTAGCTTTCTTT
.,TRBJ2-5,TRBV12-3/TRBV12-4,.,CASSGRGGLRSETQYF,TGTGCCAGCAGTGGGAGGGGGGGGCTCCGGAGCGAGACCCAGTACTTC
.,TRBJ2-2,TRBV11-1,few,CASSLGANRLSNTGELFF,TGTGCCAGCAGCTTAGGGGCCAACAGGTTATCGAACACCGGGGAGCTGTTTTTT
.,TRBJ2-7,TRBV20-1,many,CSARRWESYEQYF,TGCAGTGCTAGGCGATGGGAATCCTACGAGCAGTACTTC
TRBD2,TRBJ2-7,TRBV6-2/TRBV6-3,many,CASSSPGGGSYEQYF,TGTGCCAGCAGTTCCCCGGGGGGAGGGTCCTACGAGCAGTACTTC
TRBD1,TRBJ2-2,TRBV28,many,CASRQQGSGELFF,TGTGCCAGCAGGCAACAGGGGAGCGGGGAGCTGTTTTTT
.,TRBJ1-1,TRBV18,.,CASSYFGRRDTEAFF,TGTGCCAGCTCTTACTTTGGGCGGAGGGACACTGAAGCTTTCTTT
.,TRBJ1-5,TRBV28,.,CASSSDRTSNQPQHF,TGTGCCAGCAGTTCGGACCGCACAAGCAATCAGCCCCAGCATTTT
TRBD1,TRBJ2-7,TRBV19,many,CASSALPGQTYEQYF,TGTGCCAGTAGTGCGTTACCGGGACAGACTTACGAGCAGTACTTC
TRBD2,TRBJ2-5,TRBV30,many,CAWDLAGGSQETQYF,TGTGCCTGGGATCTAGCGGGGGGATCACAAGAGACCCAGTACTTC
.,TRBJ2-2,TRBV6-5,.,CASSYWAGDDGELFF,TGTGCCAGCAGTTACTGGGCAGGGGACGACGGGGAGCTGTTTTTT
.,TRBJ1-4,TRBV12-5,few,CASGGEEKLFF,TGTGCTTCCGGGGGAGAAGAAAAACTGTTTTTT
TRBD1,TRBJ2-2,TRBV12-3/TRBV12-4,many,CASSDRVIGELFF,TGTGCCAGCAGTGACAGGGTGATCGGGGAGCTGTTTTTT
.,TRBJ2-5,TRBV10-3,many,CAISRTQETQYF,TGTGCCATCAGTCGTACCCAAGAGACCCAGTACTTC
.,TRBJ2-7,TRBV27,many,CASKLSGGRPYEQYF,TGTGCCAGCAAACTCTCTGGGGGGCGACCCTACGAGCAGTACTTC
TRBD1,TRBJ1-2,TRBV11-1,few,CASSLLGTAPNYGYTF,TGTGCCAGCAGCCTGCTCGGGACAGCCCCTAACTATGGCTACACCTTC
.,TRBJ2-7,TRBV12-3/TRBV12-4,few,CASTQSGAAYEQYF,TGTGCCAGCACCCAGTCCGGGGCGGCCTACGAGCAGTACTTC
TRBD1,TRBJ2-7,TRBV9,many,CASSPRDRGFYEQYF,TGTGCCAGCAGCCCTCGGGACAGGGGGTTCTACGAGCAGTACTTC
.,TRBJ1-1,TRBV9,.,CASSAGMTEAFF,TGTGCCAGCAGCGCAGGGATGACTGAAGCTTTCTTT
.,TRBJ1-1,TRBV7-2,.,CASSSQARLATEAFF,TGTGCCAGCAGCTCCCAAGCCAGGTTAGCCACTGAAGCTTTCTTT
.,TRBJ2-5,TRBV11-1,many,CASSFLGAAMQETQYF,TGTGCCAGCAGCTTTTTGGGAGCAGCGATGCAAGAGACCCAGTACTTC
TRBD1,TRBJ1-1,TRBV5-1,many,CASSKQGATEAFF,TGCGCCAGCAGCAAGCAGGGGGCGACTGAAGCTTTCTTT
TRBD2,TRBJ2-7,TRBV6-2/TRBV6-3,many,CASSYSSTSGYEQYF,TGTGCCAGCAGTTACTCGTCAACTAGCGGCTACGAGCAGTACTTC
TRBD1,TRBJ2-7,TRBV20-1,many,CSARDQGTGEYEQYF,TGCAGTGCTAGAGATCAGGGGACAGGGGAATACGAGCAGTACTTC
TRBD1,TRBJ1-1,TRBV29-1,many,CSVPGQGRNTEAFF,TGCAGCGTACCTGGACAGGGGAGGAACACTGAAGCTTTCTTT
.,TRBJ1-5,TRBV12-3/TRBV12-4,many,CASNLGAGQPQHF,TGTGCCAGCAACTTGGGGGCGGGTCAGCCCCAGCATTTT
TRBD1,TRBJ2-7,TRBV5-1,few,CASSSGQGASRWNEQYF,TGCGCCAGCAGCTCGGGACAGGGGGCGTCCAGATGGAACGAGCAGTACTTC
TRBD1,TRBJ2-2,TRBV7-3,.,CASSLKGVPGQASRELFF,TGTGCCAGCAGCTTAAAAGGGGTGCCGGGACAGGCAAGCCGGGAGCTGTTTTTT
.,TRBJ1-4,TRBV15,many,CATSRGLKAGLLKEKLFF,TGTGCCACCAGCAGAGGGTTGAAGGCGGGACTCCTTAAAGAAAAACTGTTTTTT
.,TRBJ1-1,TRBV28,many,CASSLSGAEAFF,TGTGCCAGCAGTTTATCAGGAGCCGAAGCTTTCTTT
.,TRBJ1-1,TRBV19,many,CASSSTSGDTEAFF,TGTGCCAGCAGCTCCACCTCAGGGGACACTGAAGCTTTCTTT
.,TRBJ2-7,TRBV27,many,CASSRRQDLEQYF,TGTGCCAGCAGTAGACGACAGGACCTCGAGCAGTACTTC
.,TRBJ2-7,TRBV6-5,.,CASSYGFGFEQYF,TGTGCCAGCAGTTACGGGTTTGGGTTCGAGCAGTACTTC
.,TRBJ2-7,TRBV20-1,.,CSARDLVTPGYEQYF,TGCAGTGCTAGAGATCTGGTTACACCGGGGTACGAGCAGTACTTC
.,TRBJ1-4,TRBV6-5,few,CASSYSPATNEKLFF,TGTGCCAGCAGTTACTCCCCTGCAACTAATGAAAAACTGTTTTTT
.,TRBJ1-2,TRBV6-1,many,CASTQGGGYCYTF,TGTGCCAGCACCCAAGGCGGCGGGTATTGCTACACCTTC